The clone carrying this TCR beta chain appeared a few times. This entry comes from a study of blood T cell repertoires in COVID-19. Sequencing used immunoSEQ multiplex PCR; TCRdb keeps in-frame clones, though not all of them. The data contain under 250,000 clones, around 85% of them singletons. Germline trimming cut 10 bases from V and 8 bases from J; bases unmatched to any gene: 10. The CDR3 has 12 residues. CDR1 and CDR2 from the germline V gene are MNHEY and SVGAGI. The V and J genes are TRBV6-5 and TRBJ1-2; TRBD1 agrees at 7 bases. What was sequenced was peripheral blood. The receptor was isolated from a man aged 55 to 70 with acute or convalescent COVID-19. Here the CDR3 reads CATETRGQGYTF. Here the CDR3 DNA reads TGTGCCACCGAGACCAGGGGACAGGGCTACACCTTC.